Below, 12 T cell receptor beta chains from the same sample are listed, as sequenced in a study of blood T cell repertoires in COVID-19. Data came from immunoSEQ multiplex PCR; TCRdb stores just in-frame clones and leaves some out. This repertoire shows roughly 300,000 clones, under 90% found once; its top ten account for roughly 10%. Sequenced input: peripheral blood. These receptors originate from a woman aged 45-60 years who had recovered from COVID-19.

Only a few counts were recorded for this clone. The chain employs TRBV3-1 (or the pseudogene TRBV3-2) and TRBJ1-1; 10 nucleotides agree with TRBD1. The CDR3 contains 16 residues. CDR1 is LGHDT and CDR2 is YNNKEL in the germline V gene (reference sequence). V dropped 1 base and J dropped 3; count of bases not matched to a gene: 5. The CDR3 spells CASSQARQGAHTEAFF. The CDR3 nucleotides are TGTGCCAGCAGCCAAGCCCGACAGGGGGCCCACACTGAAGCTTTCTTT.

This clone was counted only a few times. This chain joins TRBV4-1 and TRBJ2-1; 10 bases map to TRBD2. Germline V gene sequence: CDR1 MGHRA, CDR2 YSYEKL. V shed 1 base, J shed 3 bases, and the junction held 6 bases outside the gene matches. The CDR3 is 17 residues long. In nucleotides, the CDR3 is TGCGCCAGCAGCCAAGCCTGGACTAGCGGCCGCTACAATGAGCAGTTCTTC. Translation gives CASSQAWTSGRYNEQFF.

This rearrangement joins TRBV24-1 to TRBJ2-1; unclear D gene. CDR1 and CDR2 from the germline V gene are KGHDR and SFDVKD. Trimming left V 4 bases short and J 3 bases short, with 18 bases between. CDR3 length: 17 amino acids. As DNA, the CDR3 is TGTGCCACCAGTGACCCCCTTGCGGCGGCTAACTACAATGAGCAGTTCTTC. Translation gives CATSDPLAAANYNEQFF.

The gene calls are TRBV27 and TRBJ2-5; weak D call: TRBD2 (6 bases). Trimming removed 8 bases from V and 0 bases from J, with 16 bases in between. The V gene's germline CDR1 is MNHEY and CDR2 SMNVEV (reference sequence). The CDR3 is made up of 15 amino acids. CDR3 protein: CASRSGGEYQETQYF. CDR3 bases: TGTGCCAGCCGGAGTGGCGGGGAGTACCAAGAGACCCAGTACTTC.

This chain connects TRBV19 to TRBJ1-5; no clear D. Germline CDR1 and CDR2: LNHDA and SQIVND (reference sequence). Trimming pared 6 bases from V and 2 bases from J, leaving 8 bases between. This CDR3 comprises 13 residues. The CDR3 loop is CASSTVRNQPQHF. CDR3 bases: TGTGCCAGTAGCACGGTCCGCAATCAGCCCCAGCATTTT.

The chain is built from TRBV3-1 (or the pseudogene TRBV3-2) and TRBJ1-2, with TRBD1 identical over 9 bases. CDR1 is LGHDT, CDR2 YNNKEL, per germline (reference sequence). V was clipped by 3 bases and J by 9 bases; unmatched bases: 17. The CDR3 is 17 amino acids. CDR3 coding DNA: TGTGCCAGCAGCCATCTTGGGGGGGGACAGGGTTCGGTCCGCTACACCTTC. Its translation: CASSHLGGGQGSVRYTF.

This rearrangement joins TRBV27 to TRBJ1-5, with D perhaps TRBD1 (5 bases). Trimming took 6 bases from V and 5 from J, leaving 17 bases between them. This CDR3 region has 15 residues. Per germline, CDR1 MNHEY and CDR2 SMNVEV (reference sequence). The CDR3 bases are TGTGCCAGCAGGGTTATGGGGGGTATCCATCAGCCCCAGCATTTT. Protein sequence: CASRVMGGIHQPQHF.

The chain combines TRBV6-5 with TRBJ2-7, with 8 bases fitting TRBD1. The CDR3 extends over 14 amino acids. V trimming: 6 bases; J trimming: 3 bases; junction bases outside the gene matches: 7. The germline V gene encodes CDR1 MNHEY and CDR2 SVGAGI. The CDR3 protein is CASRGDRGGYEQYF. DNA for the CDR3: TGTGCCAGCAGGGGAGACAGGGGTGGCTACGAGCAGTACTTC.

The chain employs TRBV19 and TRBJ2-3, with a tentative D call TRBD1 (5 bases). CDR1 LNHDA and CDR2 SQIVND come from the germline V gene (reference sequence). The ends were cut back, 1 base at V and 4 bases at J, with 12 bases in the middle. This CDR3 is built from 15 residues. This CDR3 is CASSIAGQTADTQYF. As DNA, the CDR3 is TGTGCCAGTAGTATAGCGGGCCAGACAGCAGATACGCAGTATTTT.

This chain uses TRBV4-1 with TRBJ1-5, with D unresolved. The germline V gene has CDR1 MGHRA and CDR2 YSYEKL. Trimming stripped 1 base from V and 5 bases from J, with 9 bases between. CDR3 length equals 14 residues. CDR3 in amino acids: CASSQAGNDQPQHF. The CDR3 bases are TGCGCCAGCAGCCAAGCCGGGAACGATCAGCCCCAGCATTTT.

The chain uses TRBV6-4 and TRBJ2-2, with D hard to call. CDR3 size: 13 residues. Trimming shortened V by 6 bases and J by 4 bases, and 9 bases separated the two germline ends. Per germline, CDR1 MRHNA and CDR2 SNTAGT. The chain's CDR3 is CASRGRGTGELFF. DNA of the CDR3: TGTGCCAGCAGAGGCCGCGGCACCGGGGAGCTGTTTTTT.

The chain uses TRBV9 and TRBJ2-1, with D perhaps TRBD2 (6 bases). CDR3 size: 14 residues. The germline V and J ends were trimmed by 3 bases and 6 bases, with 13 bases remaining between them. Germline values: CDR1 SGDLS, CDR2 YYNGEE. The CDR3 spells CASSGGLRLNEQFF. CDR3 bases: TGTGCCAGCAGCGGAGGACTACGGCTCAATGAGCAGTTCTTC.